This TCR beta chain came from a study of regulatory T cells in long-lasting Graves disease. CDR3 length equals 13 residues. Trimming stripped 5 bases from V and 1 base from J, with 8 bases between. From germline, CDR1 is SEHNR and CDR2 FQNEAQ (reference sequence). The time point denotes: newly diagnosed GD, antithyroid drugs for less than 3 months. There was RNA extracted from PBMCs, and the TCR library was made from it. This clonotype was detected many times. Arm-PCR of CDR3 regions and iRepertoire HTBI primers were used to build TCR beta libraries. MiXCR was run by TCRdb on the multiplex PCR reads, yielding one entry per CDR3 protein. The top ten clones hold approximately 15% of a sample with over 350,000 distinct CDR3 sequences, 13% to 15% of them seen once. Another study also made use of these data, one on T cells in Graves' hyperthyroidism and ophthalmopathy.

The sample here was peripheral blood mononuclear cells (PBMCs), taken at new diagnosis, from a patient treated with antithyroid drugs. This receptor was obtained from a woman aged 50 to 60 with Graves disease. V and J are TRBV7-9 and TRBJ1-1; D remains unclear. Here the CDR3 reads CASSPTQNTEAFF. The CDR3, as DNA: TGTGCCAGCAGCCCGACACAGAACACTGAAGCTTTCTTT.